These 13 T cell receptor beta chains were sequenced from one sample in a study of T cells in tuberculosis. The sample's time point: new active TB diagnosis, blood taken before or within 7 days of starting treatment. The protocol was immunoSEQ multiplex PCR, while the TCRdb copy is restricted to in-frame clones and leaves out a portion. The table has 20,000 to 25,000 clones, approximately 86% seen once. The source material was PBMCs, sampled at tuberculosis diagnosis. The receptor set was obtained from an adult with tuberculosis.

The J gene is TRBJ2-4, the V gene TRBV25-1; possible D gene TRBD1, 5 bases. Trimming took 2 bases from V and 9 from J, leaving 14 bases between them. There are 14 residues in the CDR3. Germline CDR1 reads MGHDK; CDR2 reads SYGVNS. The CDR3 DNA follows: TGTGCCAGCAGTGAAGTTGCAGGACAACGCATTCAGTACTTC. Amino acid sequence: CASSEVAGQRIQYF. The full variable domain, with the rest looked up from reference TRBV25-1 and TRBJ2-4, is EADIYQTPRYLVIGTGKKITLECSQTMGHDKMYWYQQDPGMELHLIHYSYGVNSTEKGDLSSESTVSRIRTEHFPLTLESARPSHTSQYLCASSEVAGQRIQYFGAGTRLSVL.

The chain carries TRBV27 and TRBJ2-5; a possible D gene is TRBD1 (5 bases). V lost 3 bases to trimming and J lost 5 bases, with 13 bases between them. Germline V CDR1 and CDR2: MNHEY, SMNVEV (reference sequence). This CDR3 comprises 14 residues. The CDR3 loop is CASSFTGDEETQYF. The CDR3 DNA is TGTGCCAGCAGTTTTACAGGCGACGAGGAGACCCAGTACTTC.

The CDR3 nucleotides are TGTGCCAGCAGCGGGAGGACAGGGTACACAGATACGCAGTATTTT. This gives the protein CASSGRTGYTDTQYF. The V gene is TRBV5-8, the J gene TRBJ2-3; 8 bases map to TRBD1. This CDR3 is 15 amino acids long. V trimming: 4 bases; J trimming: 2 bases; junction bases outside the gene matches: 6. Germline V gene sequence: CDR1 SGHTS, CDR2 YDEGEE.

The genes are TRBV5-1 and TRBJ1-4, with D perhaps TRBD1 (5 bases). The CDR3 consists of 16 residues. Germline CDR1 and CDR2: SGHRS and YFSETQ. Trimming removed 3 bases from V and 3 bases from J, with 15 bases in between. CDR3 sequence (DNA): TGCGCCAGCAGCTCCCCTCCCGGGGGTTCTAATGAAAAACTGTTTTTT. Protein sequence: CASSSPPGGSNEKLFF.

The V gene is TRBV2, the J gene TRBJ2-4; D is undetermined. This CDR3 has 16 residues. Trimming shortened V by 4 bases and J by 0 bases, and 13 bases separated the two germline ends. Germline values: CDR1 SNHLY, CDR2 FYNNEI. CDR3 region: CASSVPIQEAKNIQYF. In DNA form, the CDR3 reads TGTGCCAGCAGTGTCCCGATCCAGGAAGCCAAAAACATTCAGTACTTC. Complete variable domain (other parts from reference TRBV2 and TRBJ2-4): EPEVTQTPSHQVTQMGQEVILRCVPISNHLYFYWYRQILGQKVEFLVSFYNNEISEKSEIFDDQFSVERPDGSNFTLKIRSTKLEDSAMYFCASSVPIQEAKNIQYFGAGTRLSVL.

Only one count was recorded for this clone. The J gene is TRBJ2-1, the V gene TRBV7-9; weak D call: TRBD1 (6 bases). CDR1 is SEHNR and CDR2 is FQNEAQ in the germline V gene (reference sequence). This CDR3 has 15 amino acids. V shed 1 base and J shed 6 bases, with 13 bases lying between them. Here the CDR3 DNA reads TGTGCCAGCAGCTTAGGGCAGGGGCGGTCCAATGAGCAGTTCTTC. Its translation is CASSLGQGRSNEQFF.

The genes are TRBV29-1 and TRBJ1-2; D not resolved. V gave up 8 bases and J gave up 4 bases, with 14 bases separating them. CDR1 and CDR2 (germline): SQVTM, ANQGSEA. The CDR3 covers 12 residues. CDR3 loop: CSPLGSPYGYTF. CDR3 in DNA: TGCAGCCCCCTGGGCAGCCCCTATGGCTACACCTTC.

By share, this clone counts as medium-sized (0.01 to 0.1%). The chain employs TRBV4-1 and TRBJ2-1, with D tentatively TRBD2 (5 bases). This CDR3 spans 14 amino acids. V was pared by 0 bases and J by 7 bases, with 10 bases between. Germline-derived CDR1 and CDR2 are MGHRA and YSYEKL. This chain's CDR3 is CASSQEGRRNEQFF. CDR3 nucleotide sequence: TGCGCCAGCAGCCAAGAGGGTAGGAGGAATGAGCAGTTCTTC.

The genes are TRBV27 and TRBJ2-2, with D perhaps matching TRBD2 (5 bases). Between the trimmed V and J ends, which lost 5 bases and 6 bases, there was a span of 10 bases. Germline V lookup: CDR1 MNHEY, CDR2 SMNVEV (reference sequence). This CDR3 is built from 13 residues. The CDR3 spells CASSATRAGELFF. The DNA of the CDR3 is TGTGCCAGCAGTGCCACTAGGGCCGGGGAGCTGTTTTTT.

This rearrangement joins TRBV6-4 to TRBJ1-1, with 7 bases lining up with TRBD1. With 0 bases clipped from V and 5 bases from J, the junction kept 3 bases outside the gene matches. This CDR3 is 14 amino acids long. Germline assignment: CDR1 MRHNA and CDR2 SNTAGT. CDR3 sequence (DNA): TGTGCCAGCAGTGACTCGAACAGGGGTACTGAAGCTTTCTTT. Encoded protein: CASSDSNRGTEAFF.

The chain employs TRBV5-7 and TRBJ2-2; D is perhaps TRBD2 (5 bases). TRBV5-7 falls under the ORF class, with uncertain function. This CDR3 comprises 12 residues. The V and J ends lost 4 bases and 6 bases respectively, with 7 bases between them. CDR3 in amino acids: CASSPGAGELFF. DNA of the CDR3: TGTGCCAGCAGCCCCGGGGCCGGGGAGCTGTTTTTT.

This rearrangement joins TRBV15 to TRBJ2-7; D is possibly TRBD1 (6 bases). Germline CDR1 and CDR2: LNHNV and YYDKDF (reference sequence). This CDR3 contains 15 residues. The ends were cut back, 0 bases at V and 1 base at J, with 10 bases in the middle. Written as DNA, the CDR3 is TGTGCCACCAGCAGAGAAGGACAGTCTTCCTACGAGCAGTACTTC. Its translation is CATSREGQSSYEQYF. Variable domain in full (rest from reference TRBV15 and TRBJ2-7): DAMVIQNPRYQVTQFGKPVTLSCSQTLNHNVMYWYQQKSSQAPKLLFHYYDKDFNNEADTPDNFQSRRPNTSFCFLDIRSPGLGDTAMYLCATSREGQSSYEQYFGPGTRLTVT.

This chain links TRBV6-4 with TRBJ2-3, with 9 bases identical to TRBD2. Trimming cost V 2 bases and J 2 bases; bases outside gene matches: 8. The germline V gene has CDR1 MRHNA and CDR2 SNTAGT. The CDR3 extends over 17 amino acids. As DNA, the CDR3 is TGTGCCAGCAGTGACAGCGCGGGGGGGTCGACCACAGATACGCAGTATTTT. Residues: CASSDSAGGSTTDTQYF.